The 9 T cell receptor beta chains reported below all come from one sample, sequenced in a study of human T cells and chemical hapten exposure. TCRdb passed the RACE reads through MiXCR, listing each CDR3 protein once. The profile covers around 67,000 distinct CDR3 sequences, with about 8.5% appearing a single time and approximately 3.5% taken by the ten largest. The sample's time point: patch test 2, 6 weeks after DPC sensitization. Treatment reported: therapeutic diphenylcyclopropenone sensitization with weekly scalp DPC. Sequencing was performed on whole blood, taken in connection with sensitization to the hapten diphenylcyclopropenone (DPC). These receptors were obtained from a woman aged 50 to 60 with alopecia areata. Some clones in this sample may be carry-over from other donors' samples.

The chain has TRBV15 and TRBJ2-1; D is perhaps TRBD1 (5 bases). With 2 bases removed from V and 8 bases from J, the gap between germline ends came to 10 bases. Germline V gene lookup returns CDR1 LNHNV and CDR2 YYDKDF (reference sequence). This CDR3 comprises 13 residues. The CDR3 region is CATSRQGSDEQFF. CDR3 bases: TGTGCCACCAGCAGACAGGGTTCGGATGAGCAGTTCTTC.

The table lists this clonotype with many counts. The rearrangement uses TRBV12-3 or TRBV12-4 and TRBJ1-1; D is uncertain. This CDR3 has 13 residues. The V end lost 5 bases, the J end lost 2 bases, and 9 bases lay between the germline ends. The CDR3 DNA reads as TGTGCCAGCAGTCACGATCTTAACACTGAAGCTTTCTTT. Translating it yields CASSHDLNTEAFF.

This clonotype was recorded at least ten times. The chain uses TRBV28 and TRBJ2-7, with 7 bases identical to TRBD2. Germline V CDR1 and CDR2: MDHEN, SYDVKM. V lost 7 bases and J lost 1; bases outside the gene matches: 4. The CDR3 loop spans 13 amino acids. Here the CDR3 DNA reads TGTGCCAGCAATAGGGGAGGGTCCTACGAGCAGTACTTC. This sequence encodes CASNRGGSYEQYF. Full variable domain (outside the CDR3, taken from reference TRBV28 and TRBJ2-7): DVKVTQSSRYLVKRTGEKVFLECVQDMDHENMFWYRQDPGLGLRLIYFSYDVKMKEKGDIPEGYSVSREKKERFSLILESASTNQTSMYLCASNRGGSYEQYFGPGTRLTVT.

The V and J genes are TRBV20-1 and TRBJ2-7; D might be TRBD1 (6 bases). Between the trimmed V and J ends, which lost 0 bases and 6 bases, there was a span of 15 bases. This CDR3 has 14 amino acids. Looked up from germline, CDR1 is DFQATT and CDR2 is SNEGSKA (reference sequence). The CDR3 region has the DNA TGCAGTGCTAGAGATTACGCGAGACAGGTCGAGCAGTACTTC. Protein sequence: CSARDYARQVEQYF.

The gene calls are TRBV6-5 and TRBJ2-7; either TRBD1 or TRBD2 may fit D (5 bases each). The V end was cut by 2 bases, the J end by 0 bases, with 11 bases between. Looked up from germline, CDR1 is MNHEY and CDR2 is SVGAGI. This CDR3 spans 15 amino acids. The DNA for the CDR3 is TGTGCCAGCAGTTACGGGGGACCCAGCTCCTACGAGCAGTACTTC. Protein: CASSYGGPSSYEQYF.

The chain carries TRBV18 and TRBJ2-7; TRBD2 agrees at 7 bases. Germline CDR1 KGHSH, CDR2 LQKENI. This CDR3 is built from 14 residues. Trimming cost V 3 bases and J 2 bases; bases outside gene matches: 4. CDR3 sequence (DNA): TGTGCCAGCTCACCCGGCGGGGGACCCTACGAGCAGTACTTC. Protein sequence: CASSPGGGPYEQYF.

This clonotype was observed a handful of times. The V call is TRBV19, the J call TRBJ2-5, with TRBD1 identical over 10 bases. CDR1 is LNHDA, CDR2 SQIVND, per germline (reference sequence). V shed 3 bases, J shed 1 base, and the junction held 8 bases outside the gene matches. The CDR3 has 17 amino acids. CDR3 loop: CASSISVGTGVQETQYF. The CDR3, as DNA: TGTGCCAGTAGTATTTCCGTCGGGACAGGGGTCCAAGAGACCCAGTACTTC.

The rearrangement joins TRBV9 to TRBJ1-6, with 8 bases fitting TRBD1. Germline values: CDR1 SGDLS, CDR2 YYNGEE. With V trimmed by 0 bases and J by 9 bases, 8 bases remained unmatched. This CDR3 is built from 16 residues. The CDR3 protein is CASSVDPGGSTSPLHF. CDR3 sequence (DNA): TGTGCCAGCAGCGTAGATCCAGGGGGCTCCACTTCACCCCTCCACTTT.

The CDR3 is CASNGRREGYTF. The CDR3 region has the DNA TGCGCCAGCAACGGGAGGCGGGAAGGCTACACCTTC. This rearrangement joins TRBV4-1 to TRBJ1-2; D uncertain. With 7 bases removed from V and 8 bases from J, the gap between germline ends came to 14 bases. Germline loops: CDR1 MGHRA, CDR2 YSYEKL. The CDR3 has 12 amino acids.